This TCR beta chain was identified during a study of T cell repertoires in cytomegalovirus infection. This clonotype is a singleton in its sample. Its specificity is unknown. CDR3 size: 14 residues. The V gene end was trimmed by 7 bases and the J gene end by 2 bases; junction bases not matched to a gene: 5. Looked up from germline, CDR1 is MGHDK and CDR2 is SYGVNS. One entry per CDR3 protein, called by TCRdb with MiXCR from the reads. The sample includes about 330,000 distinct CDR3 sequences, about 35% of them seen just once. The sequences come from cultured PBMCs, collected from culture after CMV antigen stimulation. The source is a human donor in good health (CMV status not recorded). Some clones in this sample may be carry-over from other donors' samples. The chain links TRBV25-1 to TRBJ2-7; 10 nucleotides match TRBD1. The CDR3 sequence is CASTRQGATYEQYF. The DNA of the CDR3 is TGTGCCAGCACACGACAGGGGGCTACCTACGAGCAGTACTTC.